The clone carrying this T cell receptor (beta chain) was seen repeatedly, ten times or more. Its antigen remains unidentified. The CDR3 runs 14 residues. The trim removed 6 bases at V and 2 bases at J, leaving 9 bases unmatched. Germline CDR1 DFQATT, CDR2 SNEGSKA (reference sequence). The record originates from a study of T cells in Graves' hyperthyroidism and ophthalmopathy. Across 18 months, stable Graves' hyperthyroidism was marked by no progression to ophthalmopathy. Amplification targeted TCR beta CDR3 regions from RNA transcripts. HTBI primers were employed in a first-round RT-PCR of the TCR CDR3. TCRdb re-analysed the multiplex PCR reads in MiXCR, keeping a single row per CDR3 protein. Here the sample spans 300,000 to 350,000 distinct CDR3 sequences, 21% being singletons. The study's findings and limits: Also found in blood were most expanded thyroid clonotypes above 0.001. Ophthalmopathy, which appeared later, was predicted by the model a median 6.5 months before onset. From stable hyperthyroidism, ophthalmopathy was set apart by a 13 V-J model.

The sequence came from a woman aged 45 to 65 with Graves' hyperthyroidism. The rearrangement uses TRBV20-1 and TRBJ2-5; 7 bases are shared with TRBD2. The sequencing sample was made of blood. DNA for the CDR3: TGCAGTGCAGAAGTGCGGGGGAGGCAAGAGACCCAGTACTTC. Amino acids: CSAEVRGRQETQYF.